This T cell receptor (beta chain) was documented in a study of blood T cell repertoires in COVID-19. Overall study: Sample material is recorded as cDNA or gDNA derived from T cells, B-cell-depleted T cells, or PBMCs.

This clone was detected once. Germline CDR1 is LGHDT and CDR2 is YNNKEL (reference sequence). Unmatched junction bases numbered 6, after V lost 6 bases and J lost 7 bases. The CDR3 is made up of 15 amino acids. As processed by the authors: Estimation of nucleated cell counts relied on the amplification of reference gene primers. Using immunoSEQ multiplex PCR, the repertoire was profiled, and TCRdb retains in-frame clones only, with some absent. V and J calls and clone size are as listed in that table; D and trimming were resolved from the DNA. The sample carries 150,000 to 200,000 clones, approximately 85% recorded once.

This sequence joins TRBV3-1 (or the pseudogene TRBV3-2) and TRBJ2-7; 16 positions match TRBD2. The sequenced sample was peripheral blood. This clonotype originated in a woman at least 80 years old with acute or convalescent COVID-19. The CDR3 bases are TGTGCCAGCAGTCCGGGACTAGCGGGAGGGTATGAGCAGTACTTC. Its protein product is CASSPGLAGGYEQYF.